This section outlines one T cell receptor beta chain sequence together with its context. Antigen specificity is unknown. This sample is drawn from a study of response to subunit inactivated influenza vaccine. Per germline, CDR1 SGDLS and CDR2 YYNGEE. Losses at the gene ends were 7 bases for V and 2 bases for J; bases not matched to a gene: 5. The CDR3 has 14 amino acids. Study-wide points: That few new T cells are recruited by each seasonal influenza vaccination was the authors' suggestion.

TCRdb redid the calling of the RT-PCR reads with MiXCR, one entry per CDR3 protein. The sample lists roughly 290,000 distinct CDR3 sequences, around a fifth occurring once. Here the sequenced sample was PBMCs from blood, taken 21 months after vaccination. The TCR originated in a man in his fifties or sixties who received an inactivated influenza vaccine. The rearrangement uses TRBV9 and TRBJ2-2, with 7 nucleotides matching TRBD2. As DNA, the CDR3 is TGTGCCAGCCTCCCGGGACTAAACACCGGGGAGCTGTTTTTT. Protein: CASLPGLNTGELFF.